The next 5 T cell receptor beta chains were all read from a single sample in a study of T cell responses to AZD1222 COVID-19 vaccine. Clones were sequenced by immunoSEQ multiplex PCR, and TCRdb holds only the in-frame ones, with some missing. The table records roughly 140,000 clones, about nine tenths of them present only once. The sample was peripheral blood, taken on day 0 of MenACWY control vaccination. These receptor sequences come from an adult in good health.

The V and J genes are TRBV18 and TRBJ1-5, with unresolved D. The V gene's germline CDR1 is KGHSH and CDR2 LQKENI. Trimming left V 5 bases short and J 7 bases short, with 12 bases between. This CDR3 is built from 13 residues. CDR3 DNA: TGTGCCAGCTCAGCCGAAGTGGAACAGCCCCAGCATTTT. This sequence encodes CASSAEVEQPQHF.

This clone has just one count. This chain joins TRBV6-5 and TRBJ1-5; D is unresolved. This CDR3 spans 13 amino acids. With 4 bases removed from V and 7 bases from J, the gap between germline ends came to 11 bases. CDR1 and CDR2 (germline): MNHEY, SVGAGI. CDR3: CASSLRAEQPQHF. For the CDR3, the DNA is TGTGCCAGCAGTTTAAGGGCGGAACAGCCCCAGCATTTT.

CDR3 in DNA: TGTGCCTGGAGTGTACTGGGGGGCAGAGGCACTGAAGCTTTCTTT. It is translated as CAWSVLGGRGTEAFF. The V gene is TRBV30, the J gene TRBJ1-1; tentatively, D is TRBD1 (6 bases). V lost 0 bases to trimming and J lost 4 bases, with 15 bases between them. The CDR3 totals 15 residues. Germline loops: CDR1 GTSNPN, CDR2 SVGIG (reference sequence).

The chain employs TRBV7-9 and TRBJ2-7; no firm D call. The germline V gene has CDR1 SEHNR and CDR2 FQNEAQ (reference sequence). This CDR3 comprises 17 residues. V lost 3 bases and J 0 bases, leaving 18 bases between the germline ends. This CDR3 is CASSFGVRPESSYEQYF. CDR3 sequence (DNA): TGTGCCAGCAGCTTTGGGGTTCGCCCCGAAAGCTCCTACGAGCAGTACTTC.

The V gene is TRBV7-2, the J gene TRBJ2-3; 9 bases line up with TRBD1. The CDR3 contains 14 residues. Looked up from germline, CDR1 is SGHTA and CDR2 is FQGNSA. With V trimmed by 5 bases and J by 4 bases, 4 bases remained unmatched. Here the CDR3 DNA reads TGTGCCAGCAGCCCGGGACAGGGCCCAGATACGCAGTATTTT. Its protein product is CASSPGQGPDTQYF. Based on the CDR3 plus reference TRBV7-2 and TRBJ2-3, the full variable domain is GAGVSQSPSNKVTEKGKDVELRCDPISGHTALYWYRQSLGQGLEFLIYFQGNSAPDKSGLPSDRFSAERTGGSVSTLTIQRTQQEDSAVYLCASSPGQGPDTQYFGPGTRLTVL.